This is a list of T cell receptor beta chains from one sample in a study of T cells in Graves' hyperthyroidism and ophthalmopathy. MiXCR was run by TCRdb on the multiplex PCR reads, yielding one entry per CDR3 protein. The table lists about 350,000 distinct CDR3 sequences, around 13% of them singletons. Sequenced sample: blood. The receptor set was obtained from a woman aged 40 to 49 with Graves' ophthalmopathy. The CDR3 runs from the conserved cysteine through the conserved F or W. The D gene is left open where the match is weak. Clone size is given for some rows only: seen once, a few or many times, or a class if the clone is expanded.

v_gene	len	j_gene	d_gene	abundance	CDR3aa	CDR3nt
TRBV12-3/TRBV12-4	14	TRBJ2-7	NA	many	CASSFGRTVGEQYF	TGTGCCAGCAGTTTCGGCAGGACCGTGGGCGAGCAGTACTTC
TRBV4-3	14	TRBJ2-7	NA	NA	CASSQDQGLGEQYF	TGCGCCAGCAGCCAAGATCAAGGGTTGGGCGAGCAGTACTTC
TRBV29-1	13	TRBJ2-7	NA	many	CSVGGQYSYEQYF	TGCAGCGTTGGAGGACAGTACTCCTACGAGCAGTACTTC
TRBV7-8	16	TRBJ2-3	NA	many	CASSLEASLITDTQYF	TGTGCCAGCAGCTTAGAGGCTAGCCTTATCACAGATACGCAGTATTTT
TRBV7-9	16	TRBJ2-3	TRBD2	NA	CASSSISGRSTDTQYF	TGTGCCAGCAGCTCTATTAGCGGGAGGAGCACAGATACGCAGTATTTT
TRBV2	12	TRBJ1-2	TRBD1	many	CASAGTDYGYTF	TGTGCCAGCGCCGGGACAGATTATGGCTACACCTTC
TRBV19	18	TRBJ1-4	TRBD1	few	CASSMVRTGPSTNEKLFF	TGTGCCAGTAGTATGGTCCGGACAGGGCCCTCAACTAATGAAAAACTGTTTTTT
TRBV5-1	13	TRBJ1-1	NA	few	CASSLSGYTEAFF	TGCGCCAGCAGCTTGTCAGGGTACACTGAAGCTTTCTTT
TRBV5-1	15	TRBJ2-1	NA	NA	CASSLDGLANNEQFF	TGCGCCAGCAGCTTGGATGGACTGGCCAACAATGAGCAGTTCTTC
TRBV28	16	TRBJ1-1	NA	many	CASTGQGPLLNTEAFF	TGTGCCAGCACCGGGCAGGGGCCGCTGCTGAACACTGAAGCTTTCTTT
TRBV19	15	TRBJ1-1	NA	many	CASSINRGADTEAFF	TGTGCCAGTAGTATAAATAGGGGCGCGGACACTGAAGCTTTCTTT
TRBV6-1	18	TRBJ1-1	TRBD1	many	CASSETPQQGARGTEAFF	TGTGCCAGCAGTGAGACTCCTCAACAGGGGGCGAGGGGAACTGAAGCTTTCTTT
TRBV5-5	19	TRBJ1-5	NA	NA	CASSFSLGTEEFGDQPQHF	TGTGCCAGCAGCTTCTCCCTGGGGACGGAGGAGTTTGGCGATCAGCCCCAGCATTTT
TRBV19	13	TRBJ1-1	NA	many	CASSITVNTEAFF	TGTGCCAGTAGTATTACGGTGAACACTGAAGCTTTCTTT
TRBV6-1	15	TRBJ2-1	TRBD2	many	CASRIAGAHPNEQFF	TGTGCCAGCAGAATAGCGGGGGCCCATCCCAATGAGCAGTTCTTC
TRBV6-1	15	TRBJ1-4	NA	NA	CATFGRGLTNEKLFF	TGTGCCACCTTCGGGAGAGGGCTAACTAATGAAAAACTGTTTTTT
TRBV27	17	TRBJ1-6	NA	many	CASSGRPASSYNSPLHF	TGTGCCAGTTCGGGTCGACCTGCGAGCTCCTATAATTCACCCCTCCACTTT
TRBV4-1	16	TRBJ2-7	NA	few	CASSQSLGGPTYEQYF	TGCGCCAGCAGCCAATCCCTCGGGGGGCCGACCTACGAGCAGTACTTC
TRBV20-1	19	TRBJ2-1	TRBD1	few	CSARDVDRYRAPSYNEQFF	TGCAGTGCTAGAGACGTGGACAGGTACAGAGCTCCCTCCTACAATGAGCAGTTCTTC
TRBV15	15	TRBJ1-5	TRBD1	many	CATLGTGVSNQPQHF	TGTGCCACTTTGGGGACAGGGGTTAGCAATCAGCCCCAGCATTTT
TRBV12-3/TRBV12-4	14	TRBJ1-6	TRBD1	NA	CASSLGDRNFPLHF	TGTGCCAGCAGTTTAGGGGACAGAAATTTCCCCCTCCACTTT
TRBV20-1	13	TRBJ2-3	NA	few	CSARHPSSDTQYF	TGCAGTGCTCGACACCCTTCGTCAGATACGCAGTATTTT
TRBV14	15	TRBJ1-2	NA	NA	CASSQRTGSHYGYTF	TGTGCCAGCAGCCAGAGAACGGGGAGTCACTATGGCTACACCTTC
TRBV30	15	TRBJ1-2	TRBD1	NA	CAWSVLAGGIYGYTF	TGTGCCTGGAGTGTACTGGCAGGGGGCATCTATGGCTACACCTTC
TRBV20-1	13	TRBJ2-1	TRBD2	few	CSARLAGYNEQFF	TGCAGTGCTAGACTAGCGGGATACAATGAGCAGTTCTTC
TRBV5-1	16	TRBJ1-2	NA	NA	CASSVLRRDGGYGYTF	TGCGCCAGCAGCGTACTCCGCAGGGATGGCGGATATGGCTACACCTTC
TRBV2	12	TRBJ1-1	NA	many	CASSDVDTEAFF	TGTGCCAGCAGTGATGTGGACACTGAAGCTTTCTTT
TRBV9	13	TRBJ2-3	NA	many	CASSVVPLDTQYF	TGTGCCAGCAGCGTAGTTCCGCTAGATACGCAGTATTTT
TRBV2	15	TRBJ2-5	TRBD1	many	CASSARRDRVETQYF	TGTGCCAGCAGTGCCCGCAGGGACAGGGTGGAGACCCAGTACTTC
TRBV28	10	TRBJ2-3	NA	many	CASMADTQYF	TGTGCCAGCATGGCCGATACGCAGTATTTT
TRBV10-1	13	TRBJ1-5	NA	few	CASSEDRNQPQHF	TGCGCCAGCAGTGAGGACAGGAATCAGCCCCAGCATTTT
TRBV2	14	TRBJ2-1	TRBD2	many	CASITSGLYNEQFF	TGTGCCAGCATTACTAGCGGGTTATACAATGAGCAGTTCTTC
TRBV18	14	TRBJ1-1	NA	many	CASSPGGRNTEAFF	TGTGCCAGCTCACCAGGGGGGAGGAACACTGAAGCTTTCTTT
TRBV29-1	15	TRBJ2-2	TRBD2	few	CSVRGLAGVTGELFF	TGCAGCGTCCGCGGACTAGCGGGAGTTACCGGGGAGCTGTTTTTT
TRBV12-3/TRBV12-4	14	TRBJ2-2	NA	NA	CASRFQPNTGELFF	TGTGCCAGCCGGTTCCAGCCGAACACCGGGGAGCTGTTTTTT
TRBV11-2	15	TRBJ2-5	NA	NA	CASSFSQGRGETQYF	TGTGCCAGCAGCTTCTCGCAGGGGAGGGGGGAGACCCAGTACTTC
TRBV9	13	TRBJ2-3	TRBD2	many	CASSVGGTDTQYF	TGTGCCAGCAGTGTCGGGGGGACAGATACGCAGTATTTT
TRBV4-2	15	TRBJ2-7	TRBD2	NA	CASSFREGGPWEQYF	TGTGCCAGCAGCTTTAGGGAGGGAGGGCCTTGGGAGCAGTACTTC
TRBV19	10	TRBJ1-2	NA	few	CASSPVGYTF	TGTGCCAGTAGCCCCGTAGGTTACACCTTC
TRBV28	13	TRBJ2-1	NA	NA	CASYGRYDNEQFF	TGTGCCAGCTACGGGCGATATGACAATGAGCAGTTCTTC
TRBV11-2	14	TRBJ2-5	NA	many	CASSRVDPLETQYF	TGTGCCAGCAGCCGGGTAGACCCGCTAGAGACCCAGTACTTC
TRBV6-6	16	TRBJ2-3	TRBD2	few	CASSYPTSGGTDTQYF	TGTGCCAGCAGTTACCCTACTAGCGGGGGGACAGATACGCAGTATTTT
TRBV18	13	TRBJ1-2	NA	many	CASSPSAVYGYTF	TGTGCCAGCTCACCATCGGCAGTCTATGGCTACACCTTC
TRBV2	16	TRBJ2-1	TRBD2	many	CASSGGLAGSRNEQFF	TGTGCCAGCAGTGGGGGACTAGCGGGCTCTCGGAATGAGCAGTTCTTC
TRBV6-1	12	TRBJ2-7	NA	many	CASTLNRVEQYF	TGTGCCAGCACCCTGAACAGGGTTGAGCAGTACTTC